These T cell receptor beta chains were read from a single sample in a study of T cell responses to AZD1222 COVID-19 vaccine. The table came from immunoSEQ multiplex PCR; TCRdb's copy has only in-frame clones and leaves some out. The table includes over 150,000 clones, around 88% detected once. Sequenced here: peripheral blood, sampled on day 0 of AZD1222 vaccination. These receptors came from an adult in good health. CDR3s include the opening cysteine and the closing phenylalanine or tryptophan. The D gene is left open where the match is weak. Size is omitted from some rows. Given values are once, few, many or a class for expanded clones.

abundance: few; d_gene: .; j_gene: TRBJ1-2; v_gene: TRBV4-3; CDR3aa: CASSRVAGQPNGYTF; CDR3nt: TGCGCCAGCAGCCGAGTTGCAGGACAGCCAAATGGCTACACCTTC
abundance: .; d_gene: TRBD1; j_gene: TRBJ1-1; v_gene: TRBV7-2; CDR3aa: CASSYMRTGFMNTEAFF; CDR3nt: TGTGCCAGCAGCTATATGCGGACAGGATTCATGAACACTGAAGCTTTCTTT
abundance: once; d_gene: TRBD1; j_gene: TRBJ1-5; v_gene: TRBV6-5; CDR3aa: CASRPTGSNQPQHF; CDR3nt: TGTGCCAGCAGGCCGACAGGGAGCAATCAGCCCCAGCATTTT
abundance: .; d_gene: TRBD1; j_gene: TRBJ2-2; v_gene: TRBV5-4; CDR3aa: CASSSPNRGQIGELFF; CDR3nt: TGTGCCAGCAGCTCACCCAACAGGGGGCAGATCGGGGAGCTGTTTTTT
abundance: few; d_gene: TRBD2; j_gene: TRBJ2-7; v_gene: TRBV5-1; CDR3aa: CASSLELAEPYEQYF; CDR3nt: TGCGCCAGCAGCTTGGAACTAGCGGAACCTTACGAGCAGTACTTC
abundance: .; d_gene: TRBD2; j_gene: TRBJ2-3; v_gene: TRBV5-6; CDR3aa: CASSLGTRSTDTQYF; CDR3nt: TGTGCCAGCAGCTTGGGGACTAGGAGCACAGATACGCAGTATTTT
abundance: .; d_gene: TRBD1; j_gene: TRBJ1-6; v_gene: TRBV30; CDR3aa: CAWSAAGGRSPLHF; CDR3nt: TGTGCCTGGAGTGCGGCAGGGGGCAGGTCACCCCTCCACTTT
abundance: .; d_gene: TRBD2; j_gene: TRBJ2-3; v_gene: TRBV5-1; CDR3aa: CASSLVRWREGRSTDTQYF; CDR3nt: TGCGCCAGCAGCTTGGTGCGTTGGCGGGAGGGTAGGAGCACAGATACGCAGTATTTT
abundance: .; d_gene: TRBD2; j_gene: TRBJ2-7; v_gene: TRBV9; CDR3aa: CASSVGGLAGIYEQYF; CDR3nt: TGTGCCAGCAGCGTAGGGGGACTAGCGGGAATCTACGAGCAGTACTTC
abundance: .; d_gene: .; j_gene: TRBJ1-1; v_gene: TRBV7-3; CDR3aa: CASSLSDSRTEAFF; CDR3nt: TGTGCCAGCAGCTTAAGCGACAGCCGCACTGAAGCTTTCTTT
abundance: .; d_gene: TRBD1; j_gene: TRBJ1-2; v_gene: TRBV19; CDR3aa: CASSATGDPGYGYTF; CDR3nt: TGTGCCAGTAGTGCGACAGGGGACCCAGGCTATGGCTACACCTTC
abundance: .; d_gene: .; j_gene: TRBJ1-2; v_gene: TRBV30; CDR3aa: CAWSVLPFGGGEDGYTF; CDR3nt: TGTGCCTGGAGTGTACTCCCCTTCGGGGGGGGCGAAGATGGCTACACCTTC
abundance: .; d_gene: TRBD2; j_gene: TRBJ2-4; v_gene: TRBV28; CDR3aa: CASSILAGTLYF; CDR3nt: TGTGCCAGCAGTATCCTAGCGGGGACACTGTACTTC
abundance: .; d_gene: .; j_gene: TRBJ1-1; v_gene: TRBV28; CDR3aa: CASKTGQANTEAFF; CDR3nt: TGTGCCAGTAAAACGGGACAAGCGAACACTGAAGCTTTCTTT
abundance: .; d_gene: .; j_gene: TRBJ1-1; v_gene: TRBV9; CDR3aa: CASSVAVWGGEAFF; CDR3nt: TGTGCCAGCAGCGTAGCCGTCTGGGGAGGGGAAGCTTTCTTT
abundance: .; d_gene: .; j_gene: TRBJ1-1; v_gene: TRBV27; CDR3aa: CASSLEEGTLLDRNTEAFF; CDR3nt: TGTGCCAGCAGTTTAGAGGAGGGAACATTATTGGATAGGAACACTGAAGCTTTCTTT
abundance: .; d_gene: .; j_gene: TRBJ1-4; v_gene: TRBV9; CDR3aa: CASSVGGAFNEKLFF; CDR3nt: TGTGCCAGCAGCGTAGGGGGGGCCTTTAATGAAAAACTGTTTTTT
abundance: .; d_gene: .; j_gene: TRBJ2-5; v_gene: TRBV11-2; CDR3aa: CASSSTQGWQETQYF; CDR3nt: TGTGCCAGCAGCTCGACGCAGGGGTGGCAAGAGACCCAGTACTTC
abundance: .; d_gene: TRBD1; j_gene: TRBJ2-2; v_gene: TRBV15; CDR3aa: CATSRGWTGGTGELFF; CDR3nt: TGTGCCACCAGCAGAGGGTGGACAGGCGGCACCGGGGAGCTGTTTTTT
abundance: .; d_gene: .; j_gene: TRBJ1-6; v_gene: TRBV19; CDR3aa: CASRTGRDSPLHF; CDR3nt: TGTGCCAGTAGAACCGGAAGGGATTCACCCCTCCACTTT
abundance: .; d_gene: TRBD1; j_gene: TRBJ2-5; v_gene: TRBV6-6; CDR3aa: CASSARGRETQYF; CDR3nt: TGTGCCAGCAGTGCCAGGGGGCGGGAGACCCAGTACTTC
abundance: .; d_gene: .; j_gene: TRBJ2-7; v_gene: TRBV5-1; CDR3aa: CASSLEGGTHYEQYF; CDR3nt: TGCGCCAGCAGCTTGGAAGGGGGGACTCACTACGAGCAGTACTTC
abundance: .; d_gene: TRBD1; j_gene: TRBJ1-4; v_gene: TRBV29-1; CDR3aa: CSVGGQTNEKLFF; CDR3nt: TGCAGCGTTGGGGGACAGACTAATGAAAAACTGTTTTTT
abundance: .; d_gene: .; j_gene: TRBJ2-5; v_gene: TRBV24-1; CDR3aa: CATSHPTGVETQYF; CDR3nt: TGTGCCACCAGTCATCCTACGGGAGTAGAGACCCAGTACTTC
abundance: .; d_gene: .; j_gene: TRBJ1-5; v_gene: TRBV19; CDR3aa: CASSSDLGYQPQHF; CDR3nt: TGTGCCAGTAGTTCGGACCTGGGATATCAGCCCCAGCATTTT
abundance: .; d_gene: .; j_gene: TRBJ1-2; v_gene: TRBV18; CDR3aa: CASSPNLDRSGYTF; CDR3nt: TGTGCCAGCTCACCCAATTTGGACAGATCAGGCTACACCTTC
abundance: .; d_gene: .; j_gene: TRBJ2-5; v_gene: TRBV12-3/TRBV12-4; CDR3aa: CASSLWDQETQYF; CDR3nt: TGTGCCAGCAGTTTATGGGATCAAGAGACCCAGTACTTC
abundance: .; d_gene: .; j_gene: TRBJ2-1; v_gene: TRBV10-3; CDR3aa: CAISRGVSEQFF; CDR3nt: TGTGCCATCAGCAGAGGGGTCTCGGAGCAGTTCTTC
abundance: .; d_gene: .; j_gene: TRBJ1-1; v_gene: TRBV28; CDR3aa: CASSLSGTPNTEAFF; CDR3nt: TGTGCCAGCAGTTTGTCCGGGACACCAAACACTGAAGCTTTCTTT
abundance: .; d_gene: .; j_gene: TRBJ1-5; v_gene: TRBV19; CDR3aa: CASSPIGMRDQPQHF; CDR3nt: TGTGCCAGTAGTCCTATAGGGATGAGGGATCAGCCCCAGCATTTT
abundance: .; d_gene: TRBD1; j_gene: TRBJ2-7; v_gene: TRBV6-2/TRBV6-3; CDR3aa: CASSYSTDRGFSEQYF; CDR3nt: TGTGCCAGCAGTTACTCTACGGACAGGGGATTTAGCGAGCAGTACTTC
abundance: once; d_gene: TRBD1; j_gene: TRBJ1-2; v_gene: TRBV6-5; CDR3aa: CASRETGPSNYGYTF; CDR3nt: TGTGCCAGCAGAGAGACAGGGCCTTCTAACTATGGCTACACCTTC
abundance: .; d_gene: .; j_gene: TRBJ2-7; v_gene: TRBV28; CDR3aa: CASSDRRYEQYF; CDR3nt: TGTGCCAGCAGTGACAGGAGGTACGAGCAGTACTTC